This T cell receptor beta chain was identified in a study of identifying expanded T cells in peripheral blood. On this clone: Its antigen is currently unknown.

Study-level findings and limits: Technical replicates showed around 1.2 changed clones; two weeks roughly 16; four weeks 19. Across healthy donors, higher total template counts meant significantly greater roughly two-week count variance.

Clones were read by immunoSEQ multiplex PCR, and TCRdb kept only the in-frame ones, dropping some. The sample includes some 120,000 clones, around 84% seen only once; the top ten take 3.3%. The CDR3 is 18 residues long. J lost 0 bases, V lost 5 bases, and 13 bases had no gene match. The V gene's germline CDR1 is SGHTA and CDR2 FQGNSA. Healthy donors had no documented immune events, such as infections, while sampled. The sample comprised blood. The J gene is TRBJ2-4, the V gene TRBV7-2, with 7 positions matching TRBD2. The receptor's source is a person aged 18-70 years in good health. The DNA of the CDR3 is TGTGCCAGCAGCCGGGGACCCCTAGCGGAACTAGCCAAAAACATTCAGTACTTC. Amino acids: CASSRGPLAELAKNIQYF. The full variable domain, rest sourced from reference TRBV7-2 and TRBJ2-4, is GAGVSQSPSNKVTEKGKDVELRCDPISGHTALYWYRQSLGQGLEFLIYFQGNSAPDKSGLPSDRFSAERTGGSVSTLTIQRTQQEDSAVYLCASSRGPLAELAKNIQYFGAGTRLSVL.